Listed below are T cell receptor beta chains from one sample, sequenced in a study of blood T cell repertoires in COVID-19. The table came from immunoSEQ multiplex PCR; TCRdb's copy has only in-frame clones and leaves some out. The sample carries tens of thousands of clones, about nine tenths recorded once. The sequencing input was peripheral blood. The receptors stem from a man aged 60 to 69 with active or convalescent COVID-19. Both conserved end residues are part of each CDR3. The D gene is left open where the match is weak. Expanded clones get a size class; other rows say once, few or many, or leave the size out.

V,size,J,D,DNA,CDR3
TRBV2,NA,TRBJ1-6,NA,TGTGCCAGCAAATTGACAGGCTCCTATAATTCACCCCTCCACTTT,CASKLTGSYNSPLHF
TRBV11-1,NA,TRBJ2-5,TRBD2,TGTGCCAGCAGCCTGACTAGCCGGGAGACCCAGTACTTC,CASSLTSRETQYF
TRBV6-5,NA,TRBJ1-1,TRBD1,TGTGCCAGCAGCCACGACAGGGTAACTGAAGCTTTCTTT,CASSHDRVTEAFF
TRBV7-6,NA,TRBJ1-3,TRBD1,TGTGCCAGCAGCTCCCTACAGGGGGGCTCTGGAAACACCATATATTTT,CASSSLQGGSGNTIYF
TRBV10-2,NA,TRBJ2-1,NA,TGCGCCAGCAGTACCTCGGACACCAATGAGCAGTTCTTC,CASSTSDTNEQFF
TRBV7-7,few,TRBJ2-3,NA,TGTGCCAGCAGCTTCGGGCTAGCGCGCACAGATACGCAGTATTTT,CASSFGLARTDTQYF
TRBV25-1,NA,TRBJ1-2,NA,TGTGCCAGCAGTGAACAGGAAAACTATGGCTACACCTTC,CASSEQENYGYTF
TRBV29-1,NA,TRBJ1-2,NA,TGCAGCGTATTCCTGACAGGTCTGGATGGCTACACCTTC,CSVFLTGLDGYTF
TRBV2,NA,TRBJ2-3,NA,TGTGCCAGCAGTGAGACAGGTTCCACAGATACGCAGTATTTT,CASSETGSTDTQYF
TRBV3-1/TRBV3-2,NA,TRBJ1-2,NA,TGTGCCAGCAGCCAAGAGTACGGCTATGGCTACACCTTC,CASSQEYGYGYTF
TRBV6-6,NA,TRBJ1-1,NA,TGTGCCAGCAGCGGGGTGATAAACATCATGAGAACAGGGCGGGCCACTGAAGCTTTCTTT,CASSGVINIMRTGRATEAFF
TRBV28,NA,TRBJ1-1,TRBD1,TGTGCCAGCAGACCAGGGGGGTCCCCCTCCCTAAACACTGAAGCTTTCTTT,CASRPGGSPSLNTEAFF
TRBV7-2,few,TRBJ2-1,NA,TGTGCCAGCAGCCCCCCATATCCTCTAGGTGAGCAGTTCTTC,CASSPPYPLGEQFF
TRBV10-3,NA,TRBJ1-1,TRBD1,TGTGCCACCCGCCGGGACAGCAACACTGAAGCTTTCTTT,CATRRDSNTEAFF
TRBV10-3,NA,TRBJ2-2,TRBD2,TGTGCCATCAAGGCCCAGCGGGGGGGCACCGGGGAGCTGTTTTTT,CAIKAQRGGTGELFF
TRBV7-5,NA,TRBJ1-1,NA,TGTGTCAGAAGCTTAGAATGGAGGGTTAACACTGAAGCTTTCTTT,CVRSLEWRVNTEAFF
TRBV7-3,NA,TRBJ2-1,NA,TGTGCCAGCAGCTACAAAGCCGGGGGAGTATACAATGAGCAGTTCTTC,CASSYKAGGVYNEQFF
TRBV21-1,NA,TRBJ1-3,NA,TGTGCCAGCAGCAAGGACAGAGGAAACACCATATATTTT,CASSKDRGNTIYF
TRBV6-1,once,TRBJ2-1,TRBD1,TGTGCCAGCAGTGAAGCACCGACAGGGGGTGCCTACAATGAGCAGTTCTTC,CASSEAPTGGAYNEQFF
TRBV6-5,NA,TRBJ1-6,NA,TGTGCCAGCAGCCAGGGCGTAGGTGGTTATTCACCCCTCCACTTT,CASSQGVGGYSPLHF
TRBV4-1,NA,TRBJ1-1,NA,TGCGCCAGCAGCCAAGCGCGGGTAAACACTGAAGCTTTCTTT,CASSQARVNTEAFF
TRBV10-3,NA,TRBJ1-6,NA,TGTGCCATCAGCCCGGCTTTGGGGGGTTCACCCCTCCACTTT,CAISPALGGSPLHF
TRBV2,NA,TRBJ2-3,TRBD2,TGTGCCAGCAGTGAATCCAGCGGGGGAAACACAGATACGCAGTATTTT,CASSESSGGNTDTQYF
TRBV5-1,NA,TRBJ2-3,NA,TGCGCCAGCGGTGGGGGACTCTCAGATACGCAGTATTTT,CASGGGLSDTQYF
TRBV24-1,NA,TRBJ2-1,TRBD2,TGTGCCACCAGTGACCCGGGGGGCTCCTACAATGAGCAGTTCTTC,CATSDPGGSYNEQFF
TRBV19,NA,TRBJ1-4,NA,TGTGCCAGTACCGCTGAGAGTGAAAAACTGTTTTTT,CASTAESEKLFF
TRBV20-1,NA,TRBJ2-3,NA,TGCAGTGCTAGTCGCTCTACTAGCACAGATACGCAGTATTTT,CSASRSTSTDTQYF